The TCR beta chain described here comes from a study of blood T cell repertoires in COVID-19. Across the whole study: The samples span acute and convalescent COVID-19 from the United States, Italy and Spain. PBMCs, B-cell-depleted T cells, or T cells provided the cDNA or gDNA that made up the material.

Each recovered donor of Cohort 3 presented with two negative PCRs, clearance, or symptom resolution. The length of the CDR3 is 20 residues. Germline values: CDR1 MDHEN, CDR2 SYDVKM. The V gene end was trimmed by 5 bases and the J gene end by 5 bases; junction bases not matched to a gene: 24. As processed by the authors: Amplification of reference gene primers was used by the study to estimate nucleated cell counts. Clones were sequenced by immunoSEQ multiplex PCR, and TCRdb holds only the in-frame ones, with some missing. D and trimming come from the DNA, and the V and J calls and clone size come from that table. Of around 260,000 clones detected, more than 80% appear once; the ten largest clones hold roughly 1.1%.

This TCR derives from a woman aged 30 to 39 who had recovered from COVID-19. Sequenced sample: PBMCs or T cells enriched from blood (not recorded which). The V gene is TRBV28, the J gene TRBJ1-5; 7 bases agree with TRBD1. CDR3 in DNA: TGTGCCAGCAGTCAACTCGTTGGGGCAGGGGGGATTATAGGGCATCAGCCCCAGCATTTT. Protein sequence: CASSQLVGAGGIIGHQPQHF. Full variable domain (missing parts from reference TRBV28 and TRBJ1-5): DVKVTQSSRYLVKRTGEKVFLECVQDMDHENMFWYRQDPGLGLRLIYFSYDVKMKEKGDIPEGYSVSREKKERFSLILESASTNQTSMYLCASSQLVGAGGIIGHQPQHFGDGTRLSIL.